Presented here are 20 T cell receptor beta chains from one specimen sequenced in a study of T cell repertoires in cytomegalovirus infection. A single record per CDR3 protein comes from TCRdb applying MiXCR to the reads. The data contain approximately 500,000 distinct CDR3 sequences, approximately 25% of them singletons. What was sequenced was PBMCs. The receptors come from a human donor in good health (CMV status not recorded). Some clones in this sample may be carry-over from other donors' samples.

This clonotype was observed a handful of times. The chain employs TRBV24-1 and TRBJ2-7; no firm D call. The V end was cut by 3 bases, the J end by 4 bases, with 9 bases between. The CDR3 consists of 13 residues. Germline loops: CDR1 KGHDR, CDR2 SFDVKD. CDR3 DNA sequence: TGTGCCACCAGTGATACTCCCTCTTACGAGCAGTACTTC. Translated, it gives CATSDTPSYEQYF.

There are a few counts of this clonotype. The chain employs TRBV7-6 and TRBJ1-2; 11 bases are a match to TRBD1. The CDR3 runs to 13 residues. Germline values: CDR1 SGHVS, CDR2 FNYEAQ. V lost 5 bases, J lost 8 bases, and 4 bases stayed unmatched. The chain's CDR3 is CASSIGTGGGYTF. As DNA, the CDR3 is TGTGCCAGCAGCATTGGGACAGGGGGAGGCTACACCTTC.

The J gene is TRBJ2-7, the V gene TRBV18; 8 nucleotides match TRBD1. Germline CDR1 reads KGHSH; CDR2 reads LQKENI. After removal of 5 bases from V and 6 bases from J, the junction contained 6 bases not matched to a gene. This CDR3 is built from 13 residues. The CDR3 coding sequence is TGTGCCAGCTCAGGTGACAGGGGCGGCGAGCAGTACTTC. Its translation is CASSGDRGGEQYF.

This clonotype showed up just a few times. The chain couples TRBV3-1 to TRBJ2-1; 8 positions agree with TRBD2. CDR1 is LGHDT and CDR2 is YNNKEL in the germline V gene (reference sequence). The CDR3 has 17 residues. With 6 bases clipped from V and 3 bases from J, the junction kept 13 bases outside the gene matches. CDR3 sequence reads: CASRPNPRGRLYNEQFF. CDR3 DNA sequence: TGTGCCAGCAGGCCTAACCCACGCGGGAGGCTCTACAATGAGCAGTTCTTC.

The sample holds many counts of this clonotype. The chain couples TRBV7-2 to TRBJ2-7, with D perhaps matching TRBD2 (6 bases). Trimming removed 4 bases at V and 0 bases at J, with 13 bases between. The CDR3 runs to 15 residues. Germline V gene lookup returns CDR1 SGHTA and CDR2 FQGNSA. The CDR3 spells CASSSGGALSYEQYF. CDR3 bases: TGTGCCAGCAGCTCCGGCGGGGCGCTCTCCTACGAGCAGTACTTC.

This clonotype was counted at least ten times. This chain connects TRBV7-3 to TRBJ1-6; D may be TRBD1 (5 bases). V lost 2 bases to trimming and J lost 7 bases, with 12 bases between them. In germline, CDR1 is SGHTA, CDR2 FQGTGA. The CDR3 runs 15 residues. The CDR3 DNA reads as TGTGCCAGCAGCTTATTCGGGACGGAGAATTCACCCCTCCACTTT. As protein: CASSLFGTENSPLHF. Full variable domain (missing parts from reference TRBV7-3 and TRBJ1-6): GAGVSQTPSNKVTEKGKYVELRCDPISGHTALYWYRQSLGQGPEFLIYFQGTGAADDSGLPNDRFFAVRPEGSVSTLKIQRTERGDSAVYLCASSLFGTENSPLHFGNGTRLTVT.

This clonotype was seen a few times. The chain couples TRBV6-2 or TRBV6-3 to TRBJ1-5; D not certain. V was trimmed by 6 bases and J by 2 bases, leaving 11 bases between them. The CDR3 totals 14 residues. Germline loops: CDR1 MNHEY, CDR2 SVGEGT. The CDR3 sequence: CASSPVSGNQPQHF. The CDR3 nucleotides read TGTGCCAGCAGCCCCGTGAGCGGCAATCAGCCCCAGCATTTT.

In its sample, this clonotype was seen many times. The V and J genes are TRBV28 and TRBJ2-2; D call uncertain. The CDR3 runs 13 residues. From germline, CDR1 is MDHEN and CDR2 SYDVKM. V lost 6 bases to trimming and J lost 0 bases, with 5 bases between them. In DNA, the CDR3 is TGTGCCAGCAGGGGGACGAACACCGGGGAGCTGTTTTTT. The encoded protein is CASRGTNTGELFF.

Only a few counts were recorded for this clonotype. The chain has TRBV7-2 and TRBJ1-1, with D maybe TRBD1 (6 bases). There are 14 residues in the CDR3. Germline loops: CDR1 SGHTA, CDR2 FQGNSA. Trimming removed 5 bases from V and 4 bases from J, with 14 bases in between. The CDR3 DNA sequence: TGTGCCAGCAGCCTGCTAAGGACAGCCACTGAAGCTTTCTTT. Its protein product is CASSLLRTATEAFF. The whole variable domain, remainder taken from reference TRBV7-2 and TRBJ1-1, is GAGVSQSPSNKVTEKGKDVELRCDPISGHTALYWYRQSLGQGLEFLIYFQGNSAPDKSGLPSDRFSAERTGGSVSTLTIQRTQQEDSAVYLCASSLLRTATEAFFGQGTRLTVV.

This clonotype was seen only a few times. This sequence joins TRBV12-3 or TRBV12-4 and TRBJ1-1; D call uncertain. V gave up 8 bases and J gave up 0 bases, with 10 bases separating them. The CDR3 has 13 residues. CDR3 coding DNA: TGTGCCAGCTTTCTCAACATGAACACTGAAGCTTTCTTT. Translated, it gives CASFLNMNTEAFF.

This clonotype turned up a few times. This chain uses TRBV6-5 with TRBJ1-2; D is perhaps TRBD1 (5 bases). Trimming shortened V by 5 bases and J by 6 bases, and 13 bases separated the two germline ends. Germline values: CDR1 MNHEY, CDR2 SVGAGI. The length of the CDR3 is 13 residues. The CDR3 region is CASSPPGGDGYTF. DNA of the CDR3: TGTGCCAGCAGTCCCCCGGGGGGAGATGGCTACACCTTC.

This clonotype is a singleton in its sample. At one end, the junction sequence differs from germline, possibly due to a read error. V gene TRBV18 combines with J gene TRBJ1-1; TRBD1 matches at 9 bases. Per the germline V gene, CDR1 is KGHSH and CDR2 is LQKENI. The CDR3 runs to 17 residues. CDR3 residues: CACSPRTGDVMTTEAFF. CDR3 in DNA: TGTGCCTGCTCCCCCCGGACAGGGGATGTGATGACCACTGAAGCTTTCTTT.

This clonotype has just a few counts. The chain links TRBV7-6 to TRBJ2-1; a possible D gene is TRBD2 (6 bases). Germline V gene lookup returns CDR1 SGHVS and CDR2 FNYEAQ. The CDR3 sequence is 17 residues long. Deletions cut 2 bases from V and 0 bases from J, with 14 bases between. The CDR3 protein is CASSLRGGRSSYNEQFF. DNA for the CDR3: TGTGCCAGCAGCTTAAGGGGAGGCCGAAGCTCCTACAATGAGCAGTTCTTC.

Concerning this clonotype: One end of the junction does not line up with germline, which may come from a read error. The chain couples TRBV7-6 to TRBJ2-5; either TRBD1 or TRBD2 may supply D (5 bases each). There are 14 residues in the CDR3. Germline loops: CDR1 SGHVS, CDR2 FNYEAQ. The CDR3: CASSPDGTRETQYF. Here the CDR3 DNA reads TGTGCTAGCAGCCCCGATGGGACCAGGGAGACCCAGTACTTC.

The genes are TRBV7-9 and TRBJ1-1; 8 nucleotides agree with TRBD1. Germline V gene data show CDR1 as SEHNR and CDR2 as FQNEAQ (reference sequence). This CDR3 has 17 amino acids. The trim removed 5 bases at V and 0 bases at J, leaving 11 bases unmatched. Here the CDR3 DNA reads TGTGCCAGCAGCCCGACGGGACAGGTCGGGCTGAACACTGAAGCTTTCTTT. Translating it yields CASSPTGQVGLNTEAFF. The variable domain in full, completed from reference TRBV7-9 and TRBJ1-1, reads DTGVSQNPRHKITKRGQNVTFRCDPISEHNRLYWYRQTLGQGPEFLTYFQNEAQLEKSRLLSDRFSAERPKGSFSTLEIQRTEQGDSAMYLCASSPTGQVGLNTEAFFGQGTRLTVV.

This clonotype was seen a handful of times. This chain connects TRBV27 to TRBJ1-2; tentatively, D is TRBD1 (6 bases). This CDR3 is 14 amino acids long. CDR1 is MNHEY and CDR2 is SMNVEV in the germline V gene (reference sequence). Deletions cut 6 bases from V and 8 bases from J, with 19 bases between. The CDR3 protein is CASSPHREVRGYTF. The CDR3 coding sequence is TGTGCCAGCAGCCCCCACAGGGAGGTGCGGGGCTACACCTTC.

J is TRBJ2-7 and V is TRBV7-2; 7 bases are a match to TRBD1. Germline loops: CDR1 SGHTA, CDR2 FQGNSA. This CDR3 is built from 14 residues. Trimming cost V 2 bases and J 3 bases; bases outside gene matches: 4. The DNA of the CDR3 is TGTGCCAGCAGCTTATTGGGACAGCACTACGAGCAGTACTTC. Its protein is CASSLLGQHYEQYF.

The table lists this clonotype with many counts. The chain links TRBV7-2 to TRBJ2-3, with 8 bases matching TRBD1. Per the germline V gene, CDR1 is SGHTA and CDR2 is FQGNSA. The CDR3 has 14 amino acids. V lost 4 bases, J lost 4 bases, and 4 bases stayed unmatched. The DNA of the CDR3 is TGTGCCAGCAGCTCCGGACAGGGCCCAGATACGCAGTATTTT. It yields the protein CASSSGQGPDTQYF.

The rearrangement uses TRBV19 and TRBJ1-1; TRBD1 is a possible D gene (5 bases). Trimming cost V 0 bases and J 0 bases, with 11 bases left between them. The CDR3 totals 16 residues. Germline assignment: CDR1 LNHDA and CDR2 SQIVND (reference sequence). The CDR3: CASSIDLGGLNTEAFF. CDR3 coding DNA: TGTGCCAGTAGTATAGATCTTGGGGGACTGAACACTGAAGCTTTCTTT.

This chain links TRBV6-2 or TRBV6-3 with TRBJ2-3; a possible D gene is TRBD2 (5 bases). Germline V gene lookup returns CDR1 MNHEY and CDR2 SVGEGT. CDR3 length equals 15 residues. V was cut by 6 bases and J by 3 bases, with 16 bases left in between. The CDR3 nucleotides read TGTGCCAGCAGCCACGGGATTACAACGACAGATACGCAGTATTTT. Amino acid sequence: CASSHGITTTDTQYF.